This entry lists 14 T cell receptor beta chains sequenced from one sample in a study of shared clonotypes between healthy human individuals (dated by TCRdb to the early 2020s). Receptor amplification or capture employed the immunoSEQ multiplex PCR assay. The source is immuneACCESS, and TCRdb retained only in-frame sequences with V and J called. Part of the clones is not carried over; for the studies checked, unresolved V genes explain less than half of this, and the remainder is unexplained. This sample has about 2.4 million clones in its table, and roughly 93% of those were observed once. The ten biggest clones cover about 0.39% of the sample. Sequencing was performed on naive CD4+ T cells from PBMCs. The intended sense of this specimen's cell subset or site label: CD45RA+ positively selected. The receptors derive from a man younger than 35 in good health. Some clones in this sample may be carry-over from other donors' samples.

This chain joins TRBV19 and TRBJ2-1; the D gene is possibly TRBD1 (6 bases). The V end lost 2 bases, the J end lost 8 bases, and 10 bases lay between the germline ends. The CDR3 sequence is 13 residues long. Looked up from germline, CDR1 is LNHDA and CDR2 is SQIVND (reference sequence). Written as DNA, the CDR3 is TGTGCCAGTAGTATACTACAGGGTCATGAGCAGTTCTTC. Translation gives CASSILQGHEQFF.

Written as DNA, the CDR3 is TGTGCCTGGAAAATACCCGGGACAGGGGGTTTGACGACGCAGTATTTT. Translated, it gives CAWKIPGTGGLTTQYF. The chain recombines TRBV30 with TRBJ2-3; 11 nucleotides align to TRBD1. Germline trimming cut 4 bases from V and 9 bases from J; bases unmatched to any gene: 15. This CDR3 has 16 residues. Per the germline V gene, CDR1 is GTSNPN and CDR2 is SVGIG (reference sequence).

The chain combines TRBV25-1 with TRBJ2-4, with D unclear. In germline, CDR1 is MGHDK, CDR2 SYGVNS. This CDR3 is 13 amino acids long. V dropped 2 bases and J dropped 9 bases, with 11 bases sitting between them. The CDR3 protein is CASSEERRAIQYF. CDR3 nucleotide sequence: TGTGCCAGCAGTGAAGAGAGGCGAGCCATTCAGTACTTC.

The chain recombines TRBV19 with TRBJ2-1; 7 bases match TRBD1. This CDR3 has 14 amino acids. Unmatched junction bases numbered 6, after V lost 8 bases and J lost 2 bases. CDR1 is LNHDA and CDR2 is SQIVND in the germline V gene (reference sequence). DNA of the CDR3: TGTGCCAGTTCGGGACAGATAGCCTACAATGAGCAGTTCTTC. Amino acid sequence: CASSGQIAYNEQFF.

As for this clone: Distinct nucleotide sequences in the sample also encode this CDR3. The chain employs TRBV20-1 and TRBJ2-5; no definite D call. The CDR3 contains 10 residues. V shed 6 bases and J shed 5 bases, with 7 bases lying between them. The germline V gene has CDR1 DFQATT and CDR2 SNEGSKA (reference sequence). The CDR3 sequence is CSASQETQYF. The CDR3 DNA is TGCAGTGCGTCACAGGAGACCCAGTACTTC.

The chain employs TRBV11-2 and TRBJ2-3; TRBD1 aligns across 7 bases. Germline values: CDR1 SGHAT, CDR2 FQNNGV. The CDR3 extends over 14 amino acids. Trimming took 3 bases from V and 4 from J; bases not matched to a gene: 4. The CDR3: CASSFDRVADTQYF. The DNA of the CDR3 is TGTGCCAGCAGCTTCGACAGGGTCGCAGATACGCAGTATTTT. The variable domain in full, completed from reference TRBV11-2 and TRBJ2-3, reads EAGVAQSPRYKIIEKRQSVAFWCNPISGHATLYWYQQILGQGPKLLIQFQNNGVVDDSQLPKDRFSAERLKGVDSTLKIQPAKLEDSAVYLCASSFDRVADTQYFGPGTRLTVL.

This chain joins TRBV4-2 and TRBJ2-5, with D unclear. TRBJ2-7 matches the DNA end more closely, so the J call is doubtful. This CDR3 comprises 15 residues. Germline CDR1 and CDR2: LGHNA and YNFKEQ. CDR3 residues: CASSSIGPAAAEQYF. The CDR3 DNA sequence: TGTGCCAGCAGCTCAATAGGGCCTGCCGCCGCCGAGCAGTACTTC.

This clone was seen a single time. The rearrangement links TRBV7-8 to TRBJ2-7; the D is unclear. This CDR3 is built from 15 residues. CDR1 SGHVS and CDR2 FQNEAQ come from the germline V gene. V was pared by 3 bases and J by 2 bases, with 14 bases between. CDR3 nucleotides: TGTGCCAGCAGCTTGGGTTTACCGGAGACCTACGAGCAGTACTTC. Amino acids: CASSLGLPETYEQYF. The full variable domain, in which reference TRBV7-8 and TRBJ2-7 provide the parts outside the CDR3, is GAGVSQSPRYKVAKRGQDVALRCDPISGHVSLFWYQQALGQGPEFLTYFQNEAQLDKSGLPSDRFFAERPEGSVSTLKIQRTQQEDSAVYLCASSLGLPETYEQYFGPGTRLTVT.

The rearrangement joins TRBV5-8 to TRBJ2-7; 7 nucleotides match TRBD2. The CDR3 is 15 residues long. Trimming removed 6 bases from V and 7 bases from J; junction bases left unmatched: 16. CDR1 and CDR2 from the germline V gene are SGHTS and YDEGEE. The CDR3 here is CASISLAQRSWEQYF. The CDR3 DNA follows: TGTGCCAGCATTTCACTAGCGCAAAGATCATGGGAGCAGTACTTC.

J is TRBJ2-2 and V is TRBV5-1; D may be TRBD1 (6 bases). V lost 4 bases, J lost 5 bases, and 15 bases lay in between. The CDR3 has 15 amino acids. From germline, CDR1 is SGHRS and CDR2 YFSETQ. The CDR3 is CASSPPQGSTGELFF. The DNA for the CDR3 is TGCGCCAGCAGCCCCCCACAGGGCAGTACCGGGGAGCTGTTTTTT.

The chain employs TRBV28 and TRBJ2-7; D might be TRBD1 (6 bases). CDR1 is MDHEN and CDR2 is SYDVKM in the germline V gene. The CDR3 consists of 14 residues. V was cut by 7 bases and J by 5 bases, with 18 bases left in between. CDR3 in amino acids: CASTLDGGRDEQYF. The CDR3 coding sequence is TGTGCCAGCACCCTGGATGGGGGCCGGGACGAGCAGTACTTC. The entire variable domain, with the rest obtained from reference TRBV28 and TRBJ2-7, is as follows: DVKVTQSSRYLVKRTGEKVFLECVQDMDHENMFWYRQDPGLGLRLIYFSYDVKMKEKGDIPEGYSVSREKKERFSLILESASTNQTSMYLCASTLDGGRDEQYFGPGTRLTVT.

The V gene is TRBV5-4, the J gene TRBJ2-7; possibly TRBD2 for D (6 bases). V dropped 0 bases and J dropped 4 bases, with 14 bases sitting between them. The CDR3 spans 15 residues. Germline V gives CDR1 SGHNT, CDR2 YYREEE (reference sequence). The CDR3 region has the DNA TGTGCCAGCAGCTTGGGGGGACTCGGGGCGTACGAGCAGTACTTC. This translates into CASSLGGLGAYEQYF.

The CDR3 DNA is TGCGCCAGCAGCTCGGGAGGTGCGGGGGCGAGTACTGAAGCTTTCTTT. Translated, it gives CASSSGGAGASTEAFF. The gene calls are TRBV5-1 and TRBJ1-1, with D tentatively TRBD1 (6 bases). Germline-derived CDR1 and CDR2 are SGHRS and YFSETQ. The germline V and J ends were trimmed by 3 bases and 5 bases, with 20 bases remaining between them. This CDR3 is 16 amino acids long. The whole variable domain, filled in from reference TRBV5-1 and TRBJ1-1, reads KAGVTQTPRYLIKTRGQQVTLSCSPISGHRSVSWYQQTPGQGLQFLFEYFSETQRNKGNFPGRFSGRQFSNSRSEMNVSTLELGDSALYLCASSSGGAGASTEAFFGQGTRLTVV.

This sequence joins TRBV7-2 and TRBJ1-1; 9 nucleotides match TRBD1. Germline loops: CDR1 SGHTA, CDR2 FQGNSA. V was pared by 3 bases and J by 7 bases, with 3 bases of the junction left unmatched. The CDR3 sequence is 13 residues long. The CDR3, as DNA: TGTGCCAGCAGCTTCGGACAGGGGCGTGAAGCTTTCTTT. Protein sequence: CASSFGQGREAFF.